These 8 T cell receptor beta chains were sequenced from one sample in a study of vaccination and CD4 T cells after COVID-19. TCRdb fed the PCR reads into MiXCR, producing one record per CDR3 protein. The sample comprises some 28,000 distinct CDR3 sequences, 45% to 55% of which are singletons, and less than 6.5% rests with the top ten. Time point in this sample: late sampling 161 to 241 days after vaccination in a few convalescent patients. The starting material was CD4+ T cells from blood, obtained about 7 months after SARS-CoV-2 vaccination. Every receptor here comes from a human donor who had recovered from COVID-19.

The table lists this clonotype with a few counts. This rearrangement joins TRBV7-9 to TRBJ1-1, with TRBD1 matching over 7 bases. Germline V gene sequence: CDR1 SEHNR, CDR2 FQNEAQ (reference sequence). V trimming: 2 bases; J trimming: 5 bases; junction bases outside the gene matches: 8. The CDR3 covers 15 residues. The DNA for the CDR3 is TGTGCCAGCAGCTTACCGCCCAGGGGGGGGACTGAAGCTTTCTTT. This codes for CASSLPPRGGTEAFF.

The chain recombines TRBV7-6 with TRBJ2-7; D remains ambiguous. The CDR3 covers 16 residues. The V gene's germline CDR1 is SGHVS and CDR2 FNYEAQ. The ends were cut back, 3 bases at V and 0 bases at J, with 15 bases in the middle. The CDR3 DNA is TGTGCCAGCAGCTTGGATACCAGCAGGTACTCCTACGAGCAGTACTTC. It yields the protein CASSLDTSRYSYEQYF.

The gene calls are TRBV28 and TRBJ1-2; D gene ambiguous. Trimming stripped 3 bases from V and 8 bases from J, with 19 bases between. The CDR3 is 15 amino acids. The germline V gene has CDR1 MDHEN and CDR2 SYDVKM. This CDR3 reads CASSFVSTLMGGYTF. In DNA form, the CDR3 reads TGTGCCAGCAGTTTTGTCTCAACACTTATGGGGGGCTACACCTTC.

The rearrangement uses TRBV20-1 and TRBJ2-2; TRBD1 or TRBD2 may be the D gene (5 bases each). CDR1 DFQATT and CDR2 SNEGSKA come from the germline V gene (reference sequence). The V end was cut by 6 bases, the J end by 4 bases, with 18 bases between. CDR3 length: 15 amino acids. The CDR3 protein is CSAKRPGTVTGELFF. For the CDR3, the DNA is TGCAGTGCAAAGAGACCCGGGACGGTCACCGGGGAGCTGTTTTTT.

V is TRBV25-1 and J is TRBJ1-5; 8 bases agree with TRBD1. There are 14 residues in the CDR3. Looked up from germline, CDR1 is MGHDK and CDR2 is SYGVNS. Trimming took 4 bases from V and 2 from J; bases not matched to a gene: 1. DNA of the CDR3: TGTGCCAGCAGTGCGACAGGGGGCAATCAGCCCCAGCATTTT. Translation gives CASSATGGNQPQHF.

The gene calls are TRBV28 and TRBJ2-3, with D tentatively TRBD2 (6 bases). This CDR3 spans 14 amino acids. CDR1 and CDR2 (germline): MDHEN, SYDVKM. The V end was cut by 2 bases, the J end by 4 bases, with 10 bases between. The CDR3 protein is CASSLPGRSDTQYF. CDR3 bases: TGTGCCAGCAGTTTACCCGGGAGATCAGATACGCAGTATTTT. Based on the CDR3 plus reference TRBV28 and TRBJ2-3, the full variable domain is DVKVTQSSRYLVKRTGEKVFLECVQDMDHENMFWYRQDPGLGLRLIYFSYDVKMKEKGDIPEGYSVSREKKERFSLILESASTNQTSMYLCASSLPGRSDTQYFGPGTRLTVL.

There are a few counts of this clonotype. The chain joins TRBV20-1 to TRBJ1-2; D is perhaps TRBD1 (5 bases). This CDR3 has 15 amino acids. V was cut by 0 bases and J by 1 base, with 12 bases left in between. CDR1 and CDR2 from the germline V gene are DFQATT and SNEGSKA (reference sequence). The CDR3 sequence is CSARDPYQGNYGYTF. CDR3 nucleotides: TGCAGTGCTAGAGACCCCTATCAGGGTAACTATGGCTACACCTTC.

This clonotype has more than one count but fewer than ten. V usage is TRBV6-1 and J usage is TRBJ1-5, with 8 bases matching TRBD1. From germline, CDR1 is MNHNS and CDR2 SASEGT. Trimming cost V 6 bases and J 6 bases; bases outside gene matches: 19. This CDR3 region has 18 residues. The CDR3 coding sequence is TGTGCCAGCAGCCCCGCTGTATCAGGGGGCATGAAGCCTCAGCCCCAGCATTTT. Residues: CASSPAVSGGMKPQPQHF.